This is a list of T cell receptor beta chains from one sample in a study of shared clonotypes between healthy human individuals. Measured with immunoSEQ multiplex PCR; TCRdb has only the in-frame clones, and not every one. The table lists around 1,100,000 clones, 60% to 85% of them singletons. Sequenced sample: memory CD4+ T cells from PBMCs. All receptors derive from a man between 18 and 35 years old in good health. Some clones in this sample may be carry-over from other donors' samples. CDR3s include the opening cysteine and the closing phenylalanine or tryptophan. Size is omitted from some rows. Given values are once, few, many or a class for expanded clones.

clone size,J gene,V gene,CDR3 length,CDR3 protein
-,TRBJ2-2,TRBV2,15,CASSTGPTNTGELFF
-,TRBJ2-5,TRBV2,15,CASSNRGQERETQYF
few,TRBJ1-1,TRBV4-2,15,CASSQGGGENTEAFF
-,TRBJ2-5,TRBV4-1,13,CASSQDFRETQYF
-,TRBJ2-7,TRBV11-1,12,CASRPNFGEQYF
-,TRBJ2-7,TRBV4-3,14,CASSQTTSGYEQYF
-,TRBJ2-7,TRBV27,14,CASSPNLPGTGDLF
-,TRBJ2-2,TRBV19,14,CATRRRGDTGELFF
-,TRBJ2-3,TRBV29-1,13,CSVEVPGTDTQYF
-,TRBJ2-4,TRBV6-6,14,CASSQQGGQNIQYF
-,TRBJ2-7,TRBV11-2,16,CASSSTHGSLSYEQYF
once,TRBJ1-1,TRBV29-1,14,CSVAPGVSDTEAFF
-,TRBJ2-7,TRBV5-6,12,CASSLQRYEQYF
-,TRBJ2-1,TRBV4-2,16,CASSQVGRGSYNEQFF
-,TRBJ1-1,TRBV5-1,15,CASRIGADMNTEAFF
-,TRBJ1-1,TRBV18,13,CASSPTGNTEAFF
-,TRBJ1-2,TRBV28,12,CASSSGVEGYTF
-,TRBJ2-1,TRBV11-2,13,CASSPGRLREQFF
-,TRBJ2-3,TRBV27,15,CASSSLTHSTDTQYF
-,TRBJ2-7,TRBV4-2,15,CASSQGPGSQGEQYF
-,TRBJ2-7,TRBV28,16,CASSELVARSSYEQYF
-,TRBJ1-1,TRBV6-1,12,CASSLVGAEAFF
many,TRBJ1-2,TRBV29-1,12,CSVLWGYYGYTF
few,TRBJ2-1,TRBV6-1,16,CASSVRSGSGGNEQFF
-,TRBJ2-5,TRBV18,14,CASSPPPGRETQYF
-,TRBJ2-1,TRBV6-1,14,CASSVSGGYGEQFF